These 11 T cell receptor beta chains share one sample of origin, sequenced in a study of cytomegalovirus exposure and HLA in healthy donors. Amplification used 60 Vbeta primers and 13 Jbeta primers. Clones were read by immunoSEQ multiplex PCR, and TCRdb kept only the in-frame ones, dropping some. In the table there are some 210,000 clones, around four fifths of which are singletons. Sequenced sample: PBMCs. The receptors were gathered from a male donor in good health and CMV-seronegative.

The chain employs TRBV4-1 and TRBJ1-5; D perhaps matches TRBD1 (6 bases). This CDR3 comprises 16 residues. With 0 bases removed from V and 6 bases from J, the gap between germline ends came to 15 bases. The germline CDR1 and CDR2 sequences are MGHRA and YSYEKL. CDR3 sequence: CASSQDAGAGRQPQHF. CDR3 bases: TGCGCCAGCAGCCAAGATGCGGGGGCCGGTCGTCAGCCCCAGCATTTT.

The chain combines TRBV5-4 with TRBJ2-2; 8 bases match TRBD1. The CDR3 consists of 13 residues. Germline CDR1 is SGHNT and CDR2 is YYREEE (reference sequence). Germline trimming cut 5 bases from V and 3 bases from J; bases unmatched to any gene: 0. CDR3 DNA sequence: TGTGCCAGCAGGGACAGGGACACCGGGGAGCTGTTTTTT. Protein: CASRDRDTGELFF.

The rearrangement joins TRBV5-1 to TRBJ2-7, with 14 bases fitting TRBD2. After removal of 4 bases from V and 2 bases from J, the junction contained 8 bases not matched to a gene. Germline V gene lookup returns CDR1 SGHRS and CDR2 YFSETQ. The CDR3 covers 17 residues. CDR3 sequence: CASSPGLAGVRPYEQYF. The DNA of the CDR3 is TGCGCCAGCAGCCCGGGACTAGCGGGAGTAAGGCCCTACGAGCAGTACTTC. Together with reference TRBV5-1 and TRBJ2-7, the CDR3 gives the full variable domain: KAGVTQTPRYLIKTRGQQVTLSCSPISGHRSVSWYQQTPGQGLQFLFEYFSETQRNKGNFPGRFSGRQFSNSRSEMNVSTLELGDSALYLCASSPGLAGVRPYEQYFGPGTRLTVT.

J is TRBJ2-7 and V is TRBV7-9; weak D call: TRBD1 (5 bases). The CDR3 totals 12 residues. V lost 5 bases to trimming and J lost 3 bases, with 8 bases between them. Germline V gene sequence: CDR1 SEHNR, CDR2 FQNEAQ (reference sequence). The CDR3 loop reads CASSNQGYEQYF. CDR3 bases: TGTGCCAGCAGCAATCAGGGCTACGAGCAGTACTTC.

The genes are TRBV2 and TRBJ2-3; 9 bases map to TRBD2. There are 15 residues in the CDR3. CDR1 is SNHLY and CDR2 is FYNNEI in the germline V gene. V was clipped by 3 bases and J by 2 bases; unmatched bases: 3. The CDR3 here is CASSELAGDTDTQYF. CDR3 DNA sequence: TGTGCCAGCAGTGAGTTAGCGGGGGACACAGATACGCAGTATTTT.

This clone was seen only once. This chain connects TRBV6-5 to TRBJ1-1; TRBD1 aligns across 7 bases. The CDR3 totals 14 residues. V shed 1 base, J shed 5 bases, and the junction held 4 bases outside the gene matches. Looked up from germline, CDR1 is MNHEY and CDR2 is SVGAGI. The CDR3 protein is CASSYWTGQTEAFF. In nucleotides, the CDR3 is TGTGCCAGCAGTTACTGGACGGGACAGACTGAAGCTTTCTTT.

The chain couples TRBV6-7 to TRBJ2-1; D gene uncertain. TRBV6-7 is assigned to the ORF class and has an uncertain function. The ends were cut back, 5 bases at V and 5 bases at J, with 13 bases in the middle. This CDR3 has 14 amino acids. Written as DNA, the CDR3 is TGTGCCAGCAGTCCCCCTCTCCGTCACAATGAGCAGTTCTTC. Amino acid sequence: CASSPPLRHNEQFF.

The gene calls are TRBV30 and TRBJ2-5; tentatively, D is TRBD2 (6 bases). Judging by the DNA end, TRBJ2-7 fits better; the J call may be wrong. CDR1 and CDR2 (germline): GTSNPN, SVGIG (reference sequence). The CDR3 has 15 amino acids. The CDR3 sequence: CAWSVGGTGAYEQYF. The CDR3 coding sequence is TGTGCCTGGAGTGTTGGTGGGACTGGCGCATACGAGCAGTACTTC.

V usage is TRBV18 and J usage is TRBJ2-5, with D perhaps matching TRBD2 (6 bases). CDR1 and CDR2 from the germline V gene are KGHSH and LQKENI. V was trimmed by 6 bases and J by 4 bases, leaving 12 bases between them. This CDR3 contains 13 residues. The CDR3 nucleotides are TGTGCCAGCTCCATAGGGCGGGGAGAGACCCAGTACTTC. This codes for CASSIGRGETQYF. The complete variable domain, with remaining parts taken from reference TRBV18 and TRBJ2-5, reads NAGVMQNPRHLVRRRGQEARLRCSPMKGHSHVYWYRQLPEEGLKFMVYLQKENIIDESGMPKERFSAEFPKEGPSILRIQQVVRGDSAAYFCASSIGRGETQYFGPGTRLLVL.

This clone was picked up a small number of times. The gene calls are TRBV5-8 and TRBJ2-5, with 13 bases that match TRBD2. Trimming at V came to 4 bases and at J to 5 bases, leaving 20 bases not matched to a gene. The CDR3 length is 20 residues. Germline lookup yields CDR1 SGHTS and CDR2 YDEGEE. The CDR3 spells CASSHTTQARTSGRRETQYF. CDR3 sequence (DNA): TGTGCCAGCAGCCATACTACCCAGGCTCGGACTAGCGGGAGACGGGAGACCCAGTACTTC.

V usage is TRBV5-1 and J usage is TRBJ1-5, with D perhaps TRBD1 (6 bases). Germline values: CDR1 SGHRS, CDR2 YFSETQ. This CDR3 has 14 residues. Trimming cost V 4 bases and J 7 bases, with 15 bases left between them. This CDR3 is CASSPGGAEQPQHF. The CDR3 DNA follows: TGCGCCAGCAGCCCCGGGGGGGCAGAACAGCCCCAGCATTTT. The complete variable domain, with remaining parts taken from reference TRBV5-1 and TRBJ1-5, reads KAGVTQTPRYLIKTRGQQVTLSCSPISGHRSVSWYQQTPGQGLQFLFEYFSETQRNKGNFPGRFSGRQFSNSRSEMNVSTLELGDSALYLCASSPGGAEQPQHFGDGTRLSIL.